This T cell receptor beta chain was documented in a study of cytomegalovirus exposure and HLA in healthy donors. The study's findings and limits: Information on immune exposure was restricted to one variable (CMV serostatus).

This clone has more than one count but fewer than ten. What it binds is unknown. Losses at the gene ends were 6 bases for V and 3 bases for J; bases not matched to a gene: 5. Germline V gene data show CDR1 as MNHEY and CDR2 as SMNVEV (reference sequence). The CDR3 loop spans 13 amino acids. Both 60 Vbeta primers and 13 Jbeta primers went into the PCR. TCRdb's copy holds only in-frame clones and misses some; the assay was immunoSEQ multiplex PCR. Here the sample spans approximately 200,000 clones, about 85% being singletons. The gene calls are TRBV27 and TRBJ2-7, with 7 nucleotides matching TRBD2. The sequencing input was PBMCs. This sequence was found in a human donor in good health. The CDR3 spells CASRGGLFYEQYF. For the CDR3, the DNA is TGTGCCAGCAGGGGGGGGTTGTTCTACGAGCAGTACTTC.